The rows below give T cell receptor beta chains drawn from one sample of a study of T cell repertoires in cytomegalovirus infection. TCRdb ran MiXCR on the reads and lists one entry per CDR3 protein. The table shows 750,000 to 950,000 distinct CDR3 sequences, with 25% to 30% occurring only once. The antigens of these receptors remain unknown. The source material was cultured CD8+ T cells from PBMCs, sampled from culture after CMV antigen stimulation. The receptor set was obtained from a human donor in good health (CMV status not recorded). Some clones in this sample may be carry-over from other donors' samples. The CDR3 runs from the conserved cysteine through the conserved F or W. A D gene is named only where the DNA matches it firmly. Rows give clone size only sometimes, using once, few, many, or a class for an expanded clone.

d_call,clone_size,v_call,j_call,cdr3_nt,cdr3_aa
.,few,TRBV12-3/TRBV12-4,TRBJ1-5,TGTGCCAGCAGCCGGTCCAATAGCAATCAGCCCCAGCATTTT,CASSRSNSNQPQHF
TRBD1,.,TRBV5-1,TRBJ1-1,TGCGCCAGCAGCTTGGGGACAGGGGCCCCTATGAACACTGAAGCTTTCTTT,CASSLGTGAPMNTEAFF
TRBD2,.,TRBV12-3/TRBV12-4,TRBJ2-1,TGTGCCAGCAGTCCCTTCTCCGGGGGGTCCTACAATGAGCAGTTCTTC,CASSPFSGGSYNEQFF
.,.,TRBV24-1,TRBJ2-2,TGTGCCACCAGTGACCCCGGGGCCGACGGCGGGGAGCTGTTTTTT,CATSDPGADGGELFF
.,few,TRBV7-2,TRBJ2-3,TGTGCCAGCAGCTCCCGGGTTAGCGGAAGCACAGATACGCAGTATTTT,CASSSRVSGSTDTQYF
.,.,TRBV4-1,TRBJ1-4,TGCGCCAGCAGCCAACAGGCGGGGAAACTGTTTTTT,CASSQQAGKLFF
TRBD2,.,TRBV20-1,TRBJ2-1,TGCAGTGCTCTAAGGGCGGGGGGCTATGAGCAGTTCTTC,CSALRAGGYEQFF
.,few,TRBV9,TRBJ1-2,TGTGCCAGCAGCGTAGGGCGGACGGACGCTGGCTACACCTTC,CASSVGRTDAGYTF
.,.,TRBV7-9,TRBJ1-4,TGTGCCAGCAAAGACGGGGCCGAAAAACTGTTTTTT,CASKDGAEKLFF
TRBD2,many,TRBV7-2,TRBJ2-5,TGTGCCAGCAGCTTAGGGACTAGCGGGGGGGCCGGAGAGACCCAGTACTTC,CASSLGTSGGAGETQYF
.,few,TRBV27,TRBJ2-5,TGTGCCAGCAGTTACTCCGTGGGGGGTCGGGAGACCCAGTACTTC,CASSYSVGGRETQYF
TRBD1,.,TRBV28,TRBJ2-2,TGTGCCACCGGGACAGAGAACACCGGGGAGCTGTTTTTT,CATGTENTGELFF
TRBD2,.,TRBV7-2,TRBJ2-5,TGTGCCAGCAGGGGGAGCGGGGGGGCCCTAGAGACCCAGTACTTC,CASRGSGGALETQYF
.,few,TRBV27,TRBJ1-1,TGTGCCAGCAGTTTAAGAGCTTCCAACACTGAAGCTTTCTTT,CASSLRASNTEAFF
.,few,TRBV6-7,TRBJ1-1,TGTGCCAGCAGTTACGGGGTCCGGGACACTGAAGCTTTCTTT,CASSYGVRDTEAFF
.,few,TRBV27,TRBJ2-5,TGTGCCAGCAGGCAACTAACGCAAGAGACCCAGTACTTC,CASRQLTQETQYF
.,few,TRBV27,TRBJ1-1,TGTGCCAGCAGTTCTGGCGCAGGGCCGGGCACTGAAGCTTTCTTT,CASSSGAGPGTEAFF